Shown below are 6 T cell receptor beta chains from a single sample sequenced in a study of shared clonotypes between healthy human individuals. Repertoires were generated with immunoSEQ multiplex PCR, while TCRdb's copy carries only in-frame clones and drops some. Among 400,000 to 500,000 clones, 60% to 85% were seen once, and the ten largest hold 10% to 15%. The sample comprised PBMCs. These receptors were obtained from a woman between 40 and 50 years old in good health. Some clones in this sample may be carry-over from other donors' samples.

The chain has TRBV7-2 and TRBJ2-3; 10 positions agree with TRBD2. Trimming removed 4 bases from V and 2 bases from J; junction bases left unmatched: 9. Germline V CDR1 and CDR2: SGHTA, FQGNSA. The CDR3 totals 17 residues. The CDR3 DNA sequence: TGTGCCAGCAGCTCCCGGGAAGCGGGAGGGAACACAGATACGCAGTATTTT. Translation: CASSSREAGGNTDTQYF.

This clone was recorded a few times. This chain connects TRBV5-4 to TRBJ2-5; D is uncertain. This CDR3 is 14 amino acids long. The germline V and J ends were trimmed by 2 bases and 2 bases, with 10 bases remaining between them. CDR1 is SGHNT and CDR2 is YYREEE in the germline V gene (reference sequence). CDR3 bases: TGTGCCAGCAGCTTAAAGACTGGGCAAGAGACCCAGTACTTC. It yields the protein CASSLKTGQETQYF.

V gene TRBV5-3 combines with J gene TRBJ2-1; TRBD1 might be the D (6 bases). TRBV5-3 is an open reading frame whose function is uncertain. V lost 4 bases to trimming and J lost 9 bases, with 20 bases between them. The CDR3 contains 15 residues. Here the CDR3 DNA reads TGTGCCAGAAGCAAAGGAAGGGACAAGGCGGCTGAGCAGTTCTTC. Amino acids: CARSKGRDKAAEQFF.

As to this clone: A far larger clone is a single base away, which makes a read error likely. The CDR3 nucleotides are TGTGCCAGCAGCTTAGCGGTGAGAACAGGGGGACTGGGGTCCCACGAGCAGTACTTC. It encodes CASSLAVRTGGLGSHEQYF. The chain employs TRBV11-1 and TRBJ2-7, with 8 bases identical to TRBD1. The V gene end was trimmed by 0 bases and the J gene end by 5 bases; junction bases not matched to a gene: 18. The length of the CDR3 is 19 residues. CDR1 is SGHAT and CDR2 is FQDESV in the germline V gene (reference sequence). Full variable domain (outside the CDR3, taken from reference TRBV11-1 and TRBJ2-7): EAEVAQSPRYKITEKSQAVAFWCDPISGHATLYWYRQILGQGPELLVQFQDESVVDDSQLPKDRFSAERLKGVDSTLKIQPAELGDSAMYLCASSLAVRTGGLGSHEQYFGPGTRLTVT.

The chain carries TRBV9 and TRBJ2-7; maybe TRBD2 (5 bases). Germline loops: CDR1 SGDLS, CDR2 YYNGEE. Trimming took off 3 bases at V and 5 bases at J, with 12 bases between the two ends. The CDR3 consists of 13 residues. CDR3 coding DNA: TGTGCCAGCAGCGACCCTCGGGGAGACGAGCAGTACTTC. Protein sequence: CASSDPRGDEQYF.

Regarding this clone: With a far larger clone one base away, a read error is the likely cause. V usage is TRBV30 and J usage is TRBJ1-6, with 9 bases identical to TRBD1. CDR3 length equals 13 residues. Trimming cost V 5 bases and J 9 bases; bases outside gene matches: 5. CDR1 GTSNPN and CDR2 SVGIG come from the germline V gene (reference sequence). In DNA form, the CDR3 reads TGTGCCTGGGGTGAGGACAGGGGTTCACCCCTCCACTTT. Encoded protein: CAWGEDRGSPLHF.